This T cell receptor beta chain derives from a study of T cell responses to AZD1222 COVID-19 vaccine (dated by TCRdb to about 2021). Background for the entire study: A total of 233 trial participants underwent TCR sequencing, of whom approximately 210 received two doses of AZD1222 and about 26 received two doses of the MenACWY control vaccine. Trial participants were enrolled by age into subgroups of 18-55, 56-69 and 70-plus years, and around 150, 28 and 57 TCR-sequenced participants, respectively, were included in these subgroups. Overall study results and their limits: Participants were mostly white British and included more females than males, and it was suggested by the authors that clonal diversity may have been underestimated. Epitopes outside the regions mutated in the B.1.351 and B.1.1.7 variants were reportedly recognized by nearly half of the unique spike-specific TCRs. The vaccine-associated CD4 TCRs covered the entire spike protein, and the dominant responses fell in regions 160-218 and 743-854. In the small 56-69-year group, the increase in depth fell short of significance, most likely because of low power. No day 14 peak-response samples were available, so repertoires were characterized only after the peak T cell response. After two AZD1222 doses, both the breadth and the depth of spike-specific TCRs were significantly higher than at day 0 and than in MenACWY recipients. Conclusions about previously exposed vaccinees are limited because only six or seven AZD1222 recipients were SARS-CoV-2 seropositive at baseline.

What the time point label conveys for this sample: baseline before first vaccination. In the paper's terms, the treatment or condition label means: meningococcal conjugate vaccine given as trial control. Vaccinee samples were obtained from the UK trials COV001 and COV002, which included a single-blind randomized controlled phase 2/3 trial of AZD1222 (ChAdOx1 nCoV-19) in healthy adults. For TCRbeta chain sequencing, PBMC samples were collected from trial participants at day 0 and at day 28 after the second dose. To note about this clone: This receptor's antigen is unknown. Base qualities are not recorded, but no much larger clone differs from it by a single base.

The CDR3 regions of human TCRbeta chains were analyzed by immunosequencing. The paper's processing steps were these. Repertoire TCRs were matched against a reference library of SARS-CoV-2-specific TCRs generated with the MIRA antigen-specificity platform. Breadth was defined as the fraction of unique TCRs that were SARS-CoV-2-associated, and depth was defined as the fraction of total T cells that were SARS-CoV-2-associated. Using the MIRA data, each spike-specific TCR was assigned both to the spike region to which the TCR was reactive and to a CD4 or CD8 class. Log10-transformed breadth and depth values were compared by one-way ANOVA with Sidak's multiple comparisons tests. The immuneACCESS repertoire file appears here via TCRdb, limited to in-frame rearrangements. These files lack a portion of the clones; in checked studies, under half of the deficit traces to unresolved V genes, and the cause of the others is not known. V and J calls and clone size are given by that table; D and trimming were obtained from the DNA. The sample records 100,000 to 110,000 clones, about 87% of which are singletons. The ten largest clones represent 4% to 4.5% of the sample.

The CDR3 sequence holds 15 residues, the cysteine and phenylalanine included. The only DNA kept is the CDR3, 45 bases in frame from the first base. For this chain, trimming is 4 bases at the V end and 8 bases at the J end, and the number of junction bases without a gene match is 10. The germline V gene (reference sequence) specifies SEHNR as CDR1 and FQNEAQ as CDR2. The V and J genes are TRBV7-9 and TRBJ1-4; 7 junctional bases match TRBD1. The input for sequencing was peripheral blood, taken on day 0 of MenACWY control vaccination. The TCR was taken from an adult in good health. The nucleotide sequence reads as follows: TGTGCCAGCAGCTCTTTTGGACAGGCTGGGGAAAAACTGTTTTTT. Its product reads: CASSSFGQAGEKLFF. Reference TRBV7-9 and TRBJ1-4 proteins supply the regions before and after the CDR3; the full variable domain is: DTGVSQNPRHKITKRGQNVTFRCDPISEHNRLYWYRQTLGQGPEFLTYFQNEAQLEKSRLLSDRFSAERPKGSFSTLEIQRTEQGDSAMYLCASSSFGQAGEKLFFGSGTQLSVL.